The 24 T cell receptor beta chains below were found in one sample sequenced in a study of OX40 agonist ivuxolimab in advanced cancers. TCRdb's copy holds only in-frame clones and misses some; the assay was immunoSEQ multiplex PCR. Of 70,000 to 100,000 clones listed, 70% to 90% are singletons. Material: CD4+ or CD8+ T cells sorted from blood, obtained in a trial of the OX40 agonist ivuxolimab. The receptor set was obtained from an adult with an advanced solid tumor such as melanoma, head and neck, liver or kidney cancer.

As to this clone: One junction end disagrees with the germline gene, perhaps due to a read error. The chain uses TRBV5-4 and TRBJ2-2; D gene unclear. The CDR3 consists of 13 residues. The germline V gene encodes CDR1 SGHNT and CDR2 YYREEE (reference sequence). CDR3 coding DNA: TGTGCCAGCAGCTTAGAAGACACCGGAGAGCTGTTTTTT. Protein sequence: CASSLEDTGELFF.

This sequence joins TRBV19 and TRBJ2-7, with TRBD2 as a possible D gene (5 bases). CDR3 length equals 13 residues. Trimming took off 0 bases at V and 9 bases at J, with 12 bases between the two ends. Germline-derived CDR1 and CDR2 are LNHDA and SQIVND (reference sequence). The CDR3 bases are TGTGCCAGTAGTATAGATCGTCGGGGAGCGCAGTACTTC. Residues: CASSIDRRGAQYF.

This chain's CDR3 is CAISDPPGGVNEKLFF. CDR3 DNA: TGTGCCATCAGTGACCCACCCGGGGGGGTAAATGAAAAACTGTTTTTT. This chain joins TRBV10-3 and TRBJ1-4; D might be TRBD1 (5 bases). V lost 3 bases, J lost 5 bases, and 16 bases lay in between. The CDR3 is made up of 16 amino acids. The germline V gene has CDR1 ENHRY and CDR2 SYGVKD.

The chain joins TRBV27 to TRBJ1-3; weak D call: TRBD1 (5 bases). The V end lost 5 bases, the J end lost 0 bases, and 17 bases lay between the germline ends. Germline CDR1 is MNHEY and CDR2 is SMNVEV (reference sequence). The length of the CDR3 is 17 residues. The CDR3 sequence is CASSLAGTGISGNTIYF. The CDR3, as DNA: TGTGCCAGCAGTCTGGCCGGGACCGGCATCTCTGGAAACACCATATATTTT.

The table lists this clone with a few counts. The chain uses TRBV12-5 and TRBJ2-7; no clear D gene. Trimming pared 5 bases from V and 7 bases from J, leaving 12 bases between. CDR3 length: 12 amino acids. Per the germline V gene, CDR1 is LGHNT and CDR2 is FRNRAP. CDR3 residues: CASGPPAGEQYF. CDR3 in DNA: TGTGCTAGTGGTCCCCCTGCCGGAGAGCAGTACTTC.

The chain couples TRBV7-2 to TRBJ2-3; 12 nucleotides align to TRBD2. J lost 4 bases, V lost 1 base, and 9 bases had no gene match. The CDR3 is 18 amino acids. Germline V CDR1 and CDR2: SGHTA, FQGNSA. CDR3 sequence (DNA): TGTGCCAGCAGCTTAGTTATTTTCGGACTAGCGGGACCAGATACGCAGTATTTT. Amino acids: CASSLVIFGLAGPDTQYF.

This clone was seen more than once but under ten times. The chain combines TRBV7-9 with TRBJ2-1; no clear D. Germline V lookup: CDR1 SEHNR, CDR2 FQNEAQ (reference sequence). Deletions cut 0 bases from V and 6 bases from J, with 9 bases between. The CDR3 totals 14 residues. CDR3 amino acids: CASSLALTGNEQFF. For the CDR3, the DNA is TGTGCCAGCAGCTTAGCGTTGACGGGCAATGAGCAGTTCTTC. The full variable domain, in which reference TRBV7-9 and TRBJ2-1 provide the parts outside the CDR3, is DTGVSQNPRHKITKRGQNVTFRCDPISEHNRLYWYRQTLGQGPEFLTYFQNEAQLEKSRLLSDRFSAERPKGSFSTLEIQRTEQGDSAMYLCASSLALTGNEQFFGPGTRLTVL.

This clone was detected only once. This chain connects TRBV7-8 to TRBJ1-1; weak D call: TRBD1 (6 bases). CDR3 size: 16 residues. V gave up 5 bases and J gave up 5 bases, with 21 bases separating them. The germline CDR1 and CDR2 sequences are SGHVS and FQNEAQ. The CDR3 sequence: CASSLPPSGAWTEAFF. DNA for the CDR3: TGTGCCAGCAGCCTGCCCCCGTCGGGGGCTTGGACTGAAGCTTTCTTT.

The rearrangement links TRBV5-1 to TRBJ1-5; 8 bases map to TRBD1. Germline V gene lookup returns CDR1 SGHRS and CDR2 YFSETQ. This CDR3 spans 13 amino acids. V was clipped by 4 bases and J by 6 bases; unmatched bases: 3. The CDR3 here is CASSTGQGQPQHF. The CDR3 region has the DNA TGCGCCAGCAGCACCGGACAGGGTCAGCCCCAGCATTTT. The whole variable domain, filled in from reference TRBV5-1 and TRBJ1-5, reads KAGVTQTPRYLIKTRGQQVTLSCSPISGHRSVSWYQQTPGQGLQFLFEYFSETQRNKGNFPGRFSGRQFSNSRSEMNVSTLELGDSALYLCASSTGQGQPQHFGDGTRLSIL.

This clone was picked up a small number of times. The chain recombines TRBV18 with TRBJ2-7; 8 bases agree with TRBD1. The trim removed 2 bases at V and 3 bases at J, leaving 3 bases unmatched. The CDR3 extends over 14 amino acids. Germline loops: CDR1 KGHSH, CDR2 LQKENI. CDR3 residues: CASSPEDRDYEQYF. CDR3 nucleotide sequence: TGTGCCAGCTCACCAGAGGACAGGGACTACGAGCAGTACTTC.

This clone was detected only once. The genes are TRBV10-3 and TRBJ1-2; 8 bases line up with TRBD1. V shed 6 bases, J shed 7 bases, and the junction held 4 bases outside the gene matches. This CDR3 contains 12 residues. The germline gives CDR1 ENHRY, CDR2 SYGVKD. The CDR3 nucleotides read TGTGCCATCAGCCCCGGGACAGGTGGCTACACCTTC. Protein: CAISPGTGGYTF.

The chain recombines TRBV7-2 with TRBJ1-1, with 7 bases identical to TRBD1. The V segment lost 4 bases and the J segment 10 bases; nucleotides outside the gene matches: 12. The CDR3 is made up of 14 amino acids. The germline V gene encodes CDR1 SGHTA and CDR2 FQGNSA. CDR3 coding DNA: TGTGCCAGCAGCTACGGATCCGGGACAGCCGGAGCTTTCTTT. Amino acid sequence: CASSYGSGTAGAFF.

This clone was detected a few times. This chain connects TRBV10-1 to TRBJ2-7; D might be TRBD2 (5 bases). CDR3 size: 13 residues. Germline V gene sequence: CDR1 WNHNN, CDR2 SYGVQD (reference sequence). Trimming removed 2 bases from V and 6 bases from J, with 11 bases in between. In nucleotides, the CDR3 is TGCGCCAGCAGTGAGCAACTAGAGGGCGAGCAGTACTTC. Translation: CASSEQLEGEQYF.

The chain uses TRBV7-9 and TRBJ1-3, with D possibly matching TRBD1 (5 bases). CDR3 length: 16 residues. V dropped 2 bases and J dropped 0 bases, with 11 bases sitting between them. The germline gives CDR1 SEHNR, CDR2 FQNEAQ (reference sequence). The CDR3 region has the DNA TGTGCCAGCAGCTTATCGGGACGGGACTCTGGAAACACCATATATTTT. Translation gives CASSLSGRDSGNTIYF.

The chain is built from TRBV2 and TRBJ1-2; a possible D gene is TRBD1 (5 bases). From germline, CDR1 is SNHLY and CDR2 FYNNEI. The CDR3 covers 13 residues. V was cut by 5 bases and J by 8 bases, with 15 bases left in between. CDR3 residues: CASSWDGSMGYTF. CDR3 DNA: TGTGCCAGCAGTTGGGACGGCTCTATGGGCTACACCTTC.

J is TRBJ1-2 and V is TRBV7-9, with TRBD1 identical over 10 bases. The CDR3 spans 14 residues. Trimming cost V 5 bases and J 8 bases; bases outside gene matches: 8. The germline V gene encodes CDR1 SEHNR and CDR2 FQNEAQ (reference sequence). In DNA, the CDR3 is TGTGCCAGCAGCATTGACAGGGGGCGTTGGGGCTACACCTTC. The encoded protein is CASSIDRGRWGYTF.

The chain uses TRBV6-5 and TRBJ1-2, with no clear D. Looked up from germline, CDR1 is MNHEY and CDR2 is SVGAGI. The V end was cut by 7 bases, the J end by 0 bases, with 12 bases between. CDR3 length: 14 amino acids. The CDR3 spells CASTYRRSNYGYTF. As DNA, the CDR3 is TGTGCCAGCACCTACAGAAGATCTAACTATGGCTACACCTTC.

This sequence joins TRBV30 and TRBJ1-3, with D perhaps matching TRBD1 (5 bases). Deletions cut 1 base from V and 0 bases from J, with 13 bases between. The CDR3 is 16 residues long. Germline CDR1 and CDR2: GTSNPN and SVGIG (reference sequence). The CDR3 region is CAWSGNRRSSGNTIYF. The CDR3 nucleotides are TGTGCCTGGAGTGGAAACAGGAGGAGCTCTGGAAACACCATATATTTT.

The CDR3 loop is CASRQNQGTGQETQYF. The CDR3 DNA is TGCGCCAGCAGGCAAAATCAGGGGACAGGACAAGAGACCCAGTACTTC. This chain connects TRBV4-1 to TRBJ2-5; TRBD1 matches 8 bases. The CDR3 runs 16 residues. CDR1 is MGHRA and CDR2 is YSYEKL in the germline V gene. Germline trimming cut 6 bases from V and 2 bases from J; bases unmatched to any gene: 11.

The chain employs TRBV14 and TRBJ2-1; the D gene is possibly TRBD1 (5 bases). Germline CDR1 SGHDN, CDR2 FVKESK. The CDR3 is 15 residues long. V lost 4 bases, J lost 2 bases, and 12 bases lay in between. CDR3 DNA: TGTGCCAGCAGCCGGGAAAGGGGCCCCTACAATGAGCAGTTCTTC. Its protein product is CASSRERGPYNEQFF.

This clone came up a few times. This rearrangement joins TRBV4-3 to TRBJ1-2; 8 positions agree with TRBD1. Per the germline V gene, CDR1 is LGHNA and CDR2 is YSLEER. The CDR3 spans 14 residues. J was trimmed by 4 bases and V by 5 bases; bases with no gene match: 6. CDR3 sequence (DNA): TGCGCCAGCAGCGTGGACAGGGCCGGCTATGGCTACACCTTC. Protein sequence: CASSVDRAGYGYTF.

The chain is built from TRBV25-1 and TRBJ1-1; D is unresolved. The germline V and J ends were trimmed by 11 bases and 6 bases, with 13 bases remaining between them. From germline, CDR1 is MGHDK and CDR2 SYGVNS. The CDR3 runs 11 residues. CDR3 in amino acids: CASKREAEAFF. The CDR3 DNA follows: TGTGCCTCCAAGAGGGAGGCTGAAGCTTTCTTT. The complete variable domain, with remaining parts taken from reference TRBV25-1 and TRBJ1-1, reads EADIYQTPRYLVIGTGKKITLECSQTMGHDKMYWYQQDPGMELHLIHYSYGVNSTEKGDLSSESTVSRIRTEHFPLTLESARPSHTSQYLCASKREAEAFFGQGTRLTVV.

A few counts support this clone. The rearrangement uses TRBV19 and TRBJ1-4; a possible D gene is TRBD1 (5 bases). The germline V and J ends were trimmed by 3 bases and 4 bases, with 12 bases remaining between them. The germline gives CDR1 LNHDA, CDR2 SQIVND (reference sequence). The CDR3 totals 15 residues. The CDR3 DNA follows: TGTGCCAGTAGTATTTCAGGGTTTATTAATGAAAAACTGTTTTTT. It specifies CASSISGFINEKLFF.

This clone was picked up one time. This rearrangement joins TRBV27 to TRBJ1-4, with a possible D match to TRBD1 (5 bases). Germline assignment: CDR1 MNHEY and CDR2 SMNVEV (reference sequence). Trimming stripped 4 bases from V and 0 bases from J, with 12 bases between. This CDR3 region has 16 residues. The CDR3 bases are TGTGCCAGCAGTTCCGAGGGGAAGGCAACTAATGAAAAACTGTTTTTT. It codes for CASSSEGKATNEKLFF.